This paragraph reports one T cell receptor beta chain. This clonotype was seen a few times. The specificity of this receptor is unknown. No much larger clone exists at a distance of one base, and base qualities are not known. To demonstrate the VDJtools post-analysis software, the study profiled TCR beta repertoires from the peripheral blood of 10 to 15 young patients with multiple sclerosis. The multiple sclerosis patients were children and adolescents ranging in age from roughly 6 to 15 years. In the germline V gene, CDR1 corresponds to SGDLS and CDR2 to YYNGEE. The junction shows trimming of 3 bases on V and 4 bases on J, and the gene matches do not reach 7 bases of it. From its cysteine to its phenylalanine, the CDR3 spans 15 amino acids. Of all the DNA, just the CDR3 is kept, 45 bases in frame from base 1. The data belong to a study of post-analysis software for immune sequencing data (dated by TCRdb to between 2014 and 2016). For the wider study: Recorded disease courses included relapsing-remitting, secondary progressive and progressive-relapsing multiple sclerosis, with some patients lacking subtype annotation. The patient repertoires were set against about 12 previously published healthy control repertoires from donors whose ages ranged from roughly 6 to 27 years. A subset of samples was prepared in parallel using single-end sample barcoding, then pooled and co-amplified after Illumina adapter ligation. Points the paper makes about the study in general: When samples were clustered directly using the F measure, samples prepared in the same batch co-clustered strongly, which prompted a batch-effect correction. The multiple sclerosis patient group was slightly younger than the control group. Compared with controls, multiple sclerosis patients had significantly lower normalized Chao1 diversity, a finding suggesting substantial peripheral T-cell clonal expansion. Significantly higher frequencies in patients than in controls were found for a few TRBV segments, including TRBV5-6, TRBV5-1 and TRBV20-1.

Library generation was performed with PCR. Instrument used: Illumina HiSeq 2500. To reduce PCR and sequencing biases, unique molecular identifiers were built into the TCR beta cDNA libraries. Every 1 to 10 million input T cells yielded 500,000 or so cDNA molecules, meaning each molecule approximated one T cell. The patient libraries were prepared and sequenced using the same protocol as the earlier healthy control dataset. Samples belonging to the same batch were prepared together, multiplexed and sequenced on a shared HiSeq lane. From the authors' description of their analysis: Raw barcoded reads were processed with MIGEC, discarding single-read molecular identifier groups before consensus assembly and CDR3 extraction. VDJtools was used for post-analysis of the clonotype tables, and diversity was normalized by down-sampling every dataset to the size of the smallest sample. To correct batch-related cross-sample contamination, repertoire overlap clustering matched CDR3 amino acid sequences but not nucleotide sequences. The public sequencing data were trimmed at Q25 with fastp and processed into clonotypes with MiXCR by TCRdb, which kept only in-frame beta chains. Rows merge per CDR3 protein into single entries with the most common DNA and genes. None of the V and J calls come from the authors' own analysis; TCRdb made them. The sample table lists roughly 700,000 distinct CDR3 sequences, around 27% of them with a count of one. The leading ten clones occupy more than 0.45% of the sample.

Sequencing used blood. This receptor chain uses TRBV9 and TRBJ2-7; 10 middle bases align to TRBD1. The sequence was obtained from a girl aged 5 to 17 with multiple sclerosis. The DNA is as follows: TGTGCCAGCAGCGCCGGGACAGGGGTGGGGTACGAGCAGTACTTC. Its protein reads: CASSAGTGVGYEQYF. Extended through the reference TRBV9 and TRBJ2-7 proteins, this CDR3 yields the full variable domain: DSGVTQTPKHLITATGQRVTLRCSPRSGDLSVYWYQQSLDQGLQFLIQYYNGEERAKGNILERFSAQQFPDLHSELNLSSLELGDSALYFCASSAGTGVGYEQYFGPGTRLTVT.